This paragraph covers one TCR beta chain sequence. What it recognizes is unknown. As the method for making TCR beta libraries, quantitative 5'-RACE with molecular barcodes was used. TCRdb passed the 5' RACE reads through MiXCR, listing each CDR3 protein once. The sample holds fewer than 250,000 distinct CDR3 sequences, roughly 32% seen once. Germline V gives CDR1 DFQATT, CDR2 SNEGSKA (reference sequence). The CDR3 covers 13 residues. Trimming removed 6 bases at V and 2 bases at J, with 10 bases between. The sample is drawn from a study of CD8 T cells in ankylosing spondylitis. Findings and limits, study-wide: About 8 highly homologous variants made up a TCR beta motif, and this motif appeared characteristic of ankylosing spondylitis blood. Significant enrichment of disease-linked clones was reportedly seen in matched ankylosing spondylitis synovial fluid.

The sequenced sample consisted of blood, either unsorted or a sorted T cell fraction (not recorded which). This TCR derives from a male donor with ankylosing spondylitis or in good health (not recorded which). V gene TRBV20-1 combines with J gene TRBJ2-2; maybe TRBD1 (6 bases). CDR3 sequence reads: CSAVDRNTGELFF. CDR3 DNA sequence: TGCAGTGCCGTGGACAGAAACACCGGGGAGCTGTTTTTT.